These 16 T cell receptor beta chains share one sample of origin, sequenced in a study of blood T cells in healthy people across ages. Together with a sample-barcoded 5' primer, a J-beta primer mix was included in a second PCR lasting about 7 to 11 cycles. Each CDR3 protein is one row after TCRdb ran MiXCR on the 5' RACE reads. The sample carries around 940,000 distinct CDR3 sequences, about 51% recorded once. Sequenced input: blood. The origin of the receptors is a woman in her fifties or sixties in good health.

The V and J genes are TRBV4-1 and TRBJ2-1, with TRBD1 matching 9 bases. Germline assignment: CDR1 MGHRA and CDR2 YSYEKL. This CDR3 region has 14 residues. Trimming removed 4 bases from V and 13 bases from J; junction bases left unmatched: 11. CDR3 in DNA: TGCGCCAGCAGCCTTACGACAGGGGGTGAGACCCAGTTCTTC. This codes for CASSLTTGGETQFF.

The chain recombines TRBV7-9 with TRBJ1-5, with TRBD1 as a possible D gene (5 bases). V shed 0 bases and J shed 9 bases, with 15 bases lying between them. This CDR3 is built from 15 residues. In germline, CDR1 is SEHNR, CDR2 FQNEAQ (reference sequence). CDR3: CASSLAGSRERPQHF. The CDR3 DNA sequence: TGTGCCAGCAGCTTAGCGGGCTCCAGGGAGCGGCCCCAGCATTTT.

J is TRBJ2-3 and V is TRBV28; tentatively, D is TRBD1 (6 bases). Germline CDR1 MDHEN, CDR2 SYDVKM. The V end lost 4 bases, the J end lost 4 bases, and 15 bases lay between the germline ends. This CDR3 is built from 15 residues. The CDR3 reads CASSSPGHSADTQYF. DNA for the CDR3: TGTGCCAGCAGTTCCCCGGGACACTCGGCAGATACGCAGTATTTT.

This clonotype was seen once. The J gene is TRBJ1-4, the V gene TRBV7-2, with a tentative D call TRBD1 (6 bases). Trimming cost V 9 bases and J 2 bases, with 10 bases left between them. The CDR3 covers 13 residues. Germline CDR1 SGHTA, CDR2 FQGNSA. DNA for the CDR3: TGTGCCAGTCAGGGGCTCACTAATGAAAAACTGTTTTTT. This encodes CASQGLTNEKLFF.

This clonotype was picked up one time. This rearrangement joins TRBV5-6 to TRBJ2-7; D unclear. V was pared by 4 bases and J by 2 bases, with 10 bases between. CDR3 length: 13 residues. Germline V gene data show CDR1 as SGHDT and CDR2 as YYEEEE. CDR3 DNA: TGTGCCAGCAGCCCTCGGACCCCCTACGAGCAGTACTTC. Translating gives CASSPRTPYEQYF.

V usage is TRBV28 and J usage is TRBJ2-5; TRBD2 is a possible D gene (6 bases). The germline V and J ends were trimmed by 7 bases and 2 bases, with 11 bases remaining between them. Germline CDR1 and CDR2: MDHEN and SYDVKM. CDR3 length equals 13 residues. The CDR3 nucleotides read TGTGCCAGCACCCTGGGGGGTCAAGAGACCCAGTACTTC. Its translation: CASTLGGQETQYF.

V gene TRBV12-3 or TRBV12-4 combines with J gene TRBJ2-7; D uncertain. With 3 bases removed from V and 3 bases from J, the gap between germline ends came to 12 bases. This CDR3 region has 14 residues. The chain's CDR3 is CASSLKRVGYEQYF. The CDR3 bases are TGTGCCAGCAGTTTGAAACGAGTAGGCTACGAGCAGTACTTC.

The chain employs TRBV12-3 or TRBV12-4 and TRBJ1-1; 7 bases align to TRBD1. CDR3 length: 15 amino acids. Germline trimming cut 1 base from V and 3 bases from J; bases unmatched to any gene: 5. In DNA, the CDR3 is TGTGCCAGCAGTTTAGATACAGGGGTGGACACTGAAGCTTTCTTT. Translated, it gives CASSLDTGVDTEAFF.

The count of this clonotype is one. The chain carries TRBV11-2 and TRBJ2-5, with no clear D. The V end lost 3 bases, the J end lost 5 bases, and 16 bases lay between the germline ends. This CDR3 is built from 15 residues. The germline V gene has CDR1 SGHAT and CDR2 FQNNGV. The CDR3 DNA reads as TGTGCCAGCAGCTTTAAGGTTTCGGGCCGGGAGACCCAGTACTTC. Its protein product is CASSFKVSGRETQYF. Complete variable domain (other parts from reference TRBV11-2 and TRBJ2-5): EAGVAQSPRYKIIEKRQSVAFWCNPISGHATLYWYQQILGQGPKLLIQFQNNGVVDDSQLPKDRFSAERLKGVDSTLKIQPAKLEDSAVYLCASSFKVSGRETQYFGPGTRLLVL.

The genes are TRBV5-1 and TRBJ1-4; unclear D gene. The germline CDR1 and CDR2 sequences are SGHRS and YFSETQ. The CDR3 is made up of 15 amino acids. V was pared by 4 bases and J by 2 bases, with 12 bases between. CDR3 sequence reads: CASSRAGWTNEKLFF. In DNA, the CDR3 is TGCGCCAGCAGCCGAGCAGGTTGGACTAATGAAAAACTGTTTTTT.

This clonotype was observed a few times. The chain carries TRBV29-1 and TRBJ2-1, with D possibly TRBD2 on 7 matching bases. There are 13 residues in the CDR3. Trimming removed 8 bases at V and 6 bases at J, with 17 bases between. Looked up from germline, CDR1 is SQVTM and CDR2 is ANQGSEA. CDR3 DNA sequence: TGCAGCCAAGGGGGGGCAGGGCCCAATGAGCAGTTCTTC. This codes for CSQGGAGPNEQFF.

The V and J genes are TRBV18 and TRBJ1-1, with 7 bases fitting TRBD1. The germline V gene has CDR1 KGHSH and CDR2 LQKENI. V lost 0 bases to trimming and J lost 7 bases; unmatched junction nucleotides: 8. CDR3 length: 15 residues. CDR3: CASSPPGQAEVEAFF. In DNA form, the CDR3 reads TGTGCCAGCTCACCACCCGGACAGGCTGAAGTTGAAGCTTTCTTT.

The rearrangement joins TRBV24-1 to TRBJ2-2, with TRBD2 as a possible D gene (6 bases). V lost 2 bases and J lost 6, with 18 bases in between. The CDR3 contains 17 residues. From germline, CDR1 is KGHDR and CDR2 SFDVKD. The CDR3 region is CATSDSTIAARAGELFF. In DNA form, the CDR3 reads TGTGCCACCAGTGATTCTACCATAGCGGCCCGGGCCGGGGAGCTGTTTTTT.

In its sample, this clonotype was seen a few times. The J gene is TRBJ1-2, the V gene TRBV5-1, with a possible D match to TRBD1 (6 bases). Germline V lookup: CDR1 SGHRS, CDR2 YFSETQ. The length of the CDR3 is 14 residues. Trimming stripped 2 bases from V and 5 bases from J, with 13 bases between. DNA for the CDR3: TGCGCCAGCAGCTTTCCCGGACAGCCTTATGGCTACACCTTC. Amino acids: CASSFPGQPYGYTF. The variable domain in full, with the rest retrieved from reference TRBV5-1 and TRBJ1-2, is KAGVTQTPRYLIKTRGQQVTLSCSPISGHRSVSWYQQTPGQGLQFLFEYFSETQRNKGNFPGRFSGRQFSNSRSEMNVSTLELGDSALYLCASSFPGQPYGYTFGSGTRLTVV.

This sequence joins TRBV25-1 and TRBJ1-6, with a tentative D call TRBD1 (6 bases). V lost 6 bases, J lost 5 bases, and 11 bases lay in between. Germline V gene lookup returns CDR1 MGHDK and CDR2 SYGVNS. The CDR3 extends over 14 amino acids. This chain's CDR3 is CASRKGQHNSPLHF. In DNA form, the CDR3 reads TGTGCCAGCAGAAAGGGACAACATAATTCACCCCTCCACTTT. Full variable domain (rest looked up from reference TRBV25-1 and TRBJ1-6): EADIYQTPRYLVIGTGKKITLECSQTMGHDKMYWYQQDPGMELHLIHYSYGVNSTEKGDLSSESTVSRIRTEHFPLTLESARPSHTSQYLCASRKGQHNSPLHFGNGTRLTVT.

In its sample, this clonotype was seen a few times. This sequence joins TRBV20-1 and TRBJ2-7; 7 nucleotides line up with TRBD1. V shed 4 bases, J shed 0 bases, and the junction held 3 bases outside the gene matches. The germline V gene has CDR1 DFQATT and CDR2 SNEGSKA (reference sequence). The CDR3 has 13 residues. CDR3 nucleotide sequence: TGCAGTGCTACCGGGACAGTCTCCTACGAGCAGTACTTC. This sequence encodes CSATGTVSYEQYF.